This note documents a single T cell receptor beta chain sequence. This clone occurred a few times. Its antigen remains undetermined. Base qualities are not recorded, but no much larger clone differs from it by a single base. This specimen belongs to a study of blood T cell repertoires in COVID-19 (dated by TCRdb to about 2020). For the wider study: Samples covering the acute and convalescent phases of COVID-19 were provided by collaborators in the United States, Italy and Spain. The material from the prospective study consisted of cDNA or gDNA derived from T cells, B-cell-depleted T cells, or PBMCs. Deeply sampled blood TCRbeta repertoires from subjects exposed to, actively infected with, or recovered from COVID-19 were included in the dataset. The repertoires were made available in a free public database intended to serve as a resource for research on the immune response to SARS-CoV-2. Samples were obtained from the ongoing ImmuneRACE study (first 160 participants) and from some 1,300 subjects provided by 6 global collaborators. Sample metadata almost always included a de-identified subject ID, COVID-19 status, age in years and sex. Where available, HLA class I and class II types were obtained from metadata supplied by the sample provider rather than from assay-based typing.

TCRbeta CDR3 regions were amplified from genomic DNA using the immunoSEQ Assay, a bias-controlled multiplex PCR. As for the original processing: Nucleated cell counts per sample were estimated from amplification of reference gene primers within the assay. To quantify the absolute abundance of each unique TCRbeta CDR3 rearrangement, sequence reads were collapsed and filtered. For each sample, productive Simpson clonality was calculated as the square root of Simpson's diversity index across productive rearrangements. TCRdb obtained this table from immuneACCESS and retained in-frame rearrangements with V and J assigned. These tables miss some clones; where compared with another copy, unresolved V genes account for less than half of the shortfall, and the remainder is unexplained. That table gives V, J and clone size, and the DNA gave D and trimming. This sample holds over 45,000 clones; around nine tenths were observed only once. The top ten clones comprise around 8% of the sample.

Collaborating institutions collected whole blood in K2EDTA tubes following their own protocols. For TCRbeta analysis, collaborators shipped samples in one of three forms: frozen whole blood, isolated PBMCs, or DNA extracted from either of those sample types. Study-wide conclusions, independent of this receptor: How much clinical and demographic metadata was included differed by source and by participant, and the metadata was provided uncurated.

The TCR was taken from a man aged 60-69 years with active COVID-19. Sequenced: peripheral blood.

The sequence in DNA is TGTGCCAGCAGCTTGGAGGAGGACAGGGTATCTGGAAACACCATATATTTT. It translates as CASSLEEDRVSGNTIYF. The chain was built from TRBV5-4 and TRBJ1-3, with 8 central nucleotides matching TRBD1. Including the terminal cysteine and phenylalanine, the CDR3 comprises 17 residues. The sequence is cut down to CDR3 DNA, 51 bases in frame from base 1. Here V drops 0 bases and J drops 1 base, and the junction holds 6 bases not matched to any gene. For CDR1 and CDR2, the germline V gene (reference sequence) lists SGHNT and YYREEE. Supplemented by the reference TRBV5-4 and TRBJ1-3 proteins around the CDR3, the complete variable domain is ETGVTQSPTHLIKTRGQQVTLRCSSQSGHNTVSWYQQALGQGPQFIFQYYREEENGRGNFPPRFSGLQFPNYSSELNVNALELDDSALYLCASSLEEDRVSGNTIYFGEGSWLTVV.